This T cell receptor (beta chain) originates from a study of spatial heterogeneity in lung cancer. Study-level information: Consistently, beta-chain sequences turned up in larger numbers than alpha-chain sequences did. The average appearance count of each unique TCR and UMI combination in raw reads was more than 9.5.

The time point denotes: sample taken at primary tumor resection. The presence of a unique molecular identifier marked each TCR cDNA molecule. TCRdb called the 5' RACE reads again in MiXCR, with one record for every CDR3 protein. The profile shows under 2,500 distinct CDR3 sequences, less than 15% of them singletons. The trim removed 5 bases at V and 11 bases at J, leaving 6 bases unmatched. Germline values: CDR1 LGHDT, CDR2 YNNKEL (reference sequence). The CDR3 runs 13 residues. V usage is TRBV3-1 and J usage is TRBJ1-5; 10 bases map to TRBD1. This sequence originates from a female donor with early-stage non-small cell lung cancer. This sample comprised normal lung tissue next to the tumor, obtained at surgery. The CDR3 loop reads CASSERGQGSQHF. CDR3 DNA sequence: TGTGCCAGCAGCGAGAGGGGACAGGGGTCCCAGCATTTT.